The text below deals with one T cell receptor beta chain. Sequence at one end of the junction differs from germline and may be a read error. These data belong to a study of CD8+CD57+ T cells in acquired aplastic anemia. Study-level background: Healthy donor CD4+ samples were sequenced to a depth that averaged roughly 10 million reads.

Template material for TCR beta VDJ and CDR3 profiling consisted of genomic DNA. TCRdb processed the reads anew with MiXCR; each CDR3 protein has one entry. The sample yields more than 150,000 distinct CDR3 sequences, less than 55% seen once. The CDR3 is 15 amino acids. Looked up from germline, CDR1 is LNHNV and CDR2 is YYDKDF (reference sequence). The chain has TRBV15 and TRBJ2-7, with D possibly TRBD1 on 6 matching bases. Sequencing was performed on sorted CD4+, CD8+, or CD8+CD57+ T cells (not recorded which) from PBMCs. The sequence came from a human donor in good health. The CDR3 coding sequence is TGTGCCAGCAGCGGTGGACAGCCAACCCCCTACGAGCAGTACTTC. Its protein is CASSGGQPTPYEQYF.